The clone carrying this T cell receptor beta chain came up a few times. This record belongs to a study of blood T cell repertoires in COVID-19. Assay: immunoSEQ multiplex PCR; the TCRdb copy retains only in-frame clones and omits some. The data hold 200,000 to 300,000 clones, with around four fifths observed a single time. The CDR3 is made up of 13 amino acids. V lost 6 bases, J lost 4 bases, and 12 bases lay in between. CDR1 is LNHDA and CDR2 is SQIVND in the germline V gene (reference sequence). Sequencing used peripheral blood. The TCR originated in a woman aged 55-69 years with active or convalescent COVID-19. The chain combines TRBV19 with TRBJ1-1, with D unresolved. The CDR3 protein is CASSVFSGTEAFF. The CDR3 coding sequence is TGTGCCAGTAGCGTTTTCAGCGGCACTGAAGCTTTCTTT.